Below are 16 T cell receptor beta chains sequenced from a single sample in a study of T-cell reconstitution after alpha-beta-depleted transplantation in children. The TCRbeta library was prepared with unique molecular identifiers. MiXCR was run by TCRdb on the PCR reads, yielding one entry per CDR3 protein. The sample yields around 340,000 distinct CDR3 sequences, 13% seen once. The material sequenced was PBMCs, taken from the stem cell graft. These TCRs come from a human donor who donated a stem cell graft to a child with Fanconi anemia.

The chain employs TRBV2 and TRBJ2-6; a possible D gene is TRBD1 (5 bases). The CDR3 consists of 13 residues. V dropped 8 bases and J dropped 11 bases, with 16 bases sitting between them. Germline V gene lookup returns CDR1 SNHLY and CDR2 FYNNEI. The CDR3 region has the DNA TGTGCCAGCCTTCTGTCAGTAGGGGACGTCCTGACTTTC. Its protein product is CASLLSVGDVLTF.

This clonotype was picked up a small number of times. V gene TRBV20-1 combines with J gene TRBJ2-3, with D perhaps TRBD1 (6 bases). This CDR3 is built from 13 residues. Germline V gene lookup returns CDR1 DFQATT and CDR2 SNEGSKA (reference sequence). V lost 4 bases and J lost 3, with 11 bases in between. The CDR3, as DNA: TGCAGTGCTACGCGGACAGAAACAGATACGCAGTATTTT. As protein: CSATRTETDTQYF.

The CDR3 DNA sequence: TGTGCCAGCTCACCTCCGACAGGTTCCACCGGGGAGCTGTTTTTT. Translation gives CASSPPTGSTGELFF. V and J are TRBV18 and TRBJ2-2; possible D gene TRBD1, 6 bases. V lost 3 bases, J lost 4 bases, and 12 bases lay in between. This CDR3 has 15 amino acids. The germline gives CDR1 KGHSH, CDR2 LQKENI.

This clonotype has at least ten counts. This chain links TRBV12-3 or TRBV12-4 with TRBJ2-2, with D maybe TRBD1 (6 bases). Trimming removed 5 bases at V and 3 bases at J, with 10 bases between. The CDR3 is made up of 14 amino acids. The CDR3 here is CASSHRADTGELFF. For the CDR3, the DNA is TGTGCCAGCAGTCACAGGGCGGACACCGGGGAGCTGTTTTTT.

This clonotype was seen more than once but under ten times. V gene TRBV18 combines with J gene TRBJ2-3; D call uncertain. CDR3 length: 15 residues. V was shortened by 6 bases and J by 1 base, with 14 bases between the two germline ends. Germline CDR1 KGHSH, CDR2 LQKENI. The CDR3, as DNA: TGTGCCAGCTCGTCCCAGAGCGCTGGCACAGATACGCAGTATTTT. Protein: CASSSQSAGTDTQYF.

This clonotype turned up a few times. The CDR3 bases are TGTGCCATCACAGGGAGCGGGGTTGGGGTCTACACCTTC. Encoded protein: CAITGSGVGVYTF. The chain joins TRBV10-3 to TRBJ1-2; TRBD1 might be the D (5 bases). CDR3 length: 13 residues. CDR1 is ENHRY and CDR2 is SYGVKD in the germline V gene. Trimming left V 7 bases short and J 10 bases short, with 19 bases between.

This clonotype came up a few times. The V call is TRBV2, the J call TRBJ2-6, with D perhaps assigned TRBD1 or TRBD2 (5 bases each). Trimming took 4 bases from V and 0 from J, leaving 10 bases between them. This CDR3 region has 16 residues. CDR1 SNHLY and CDR2 FYNNEI come from the germline V gene. This chain's CDR3 is CASSGDGLSGANVLTF. The CDR3 region has the DNA TGTGCCAGCAGTGGGGACGGTCTCTCTGGGGCCAACGTCCTGACTTTC.

This clonotype was counted ten times or more. The gene calls are TRBV5-1 and TRBJ2-7; no definite D call. The CDR3 spans 16 residues. V was trimmed by 3 bases and J by 0 bases, leaving 16 bases between them. CDR1 and CDR2 (germline): SGHRS, YFSETQ. CDR3 residues: CASSWADRSVSYEQYF. The CDR3 DNA reads TGCGCCAGCAGCTGGGCGGACCGTAGTGTCTCCTACGAGCAGTACTTC.

The chain links TRBV10-1 to TRBJ1-5; D call uncertain. The germline gives CDR1 WNHNN, CDR2 SYGVQD (reference sequence). The CDR3 is made up of 13 amino acids. The germline V and J ends were trimmed by 3 bases and 7 bases, with 10 bases remaining between them. The CDR3 DNA reads as TGCGCCAGCAGTGAAAGGGAAGGGCAGCCCCAGCATTTT. The encoded protein is CASSEREGQPQHF.

This rearrangement joins TRBV10-3 to TRBJ1-6; 9 bases line up with TRBD1. CDR1 is ENHRY and CDR2 is SYGVKD in the germline V gene. Trimming took 8 bases from V and 7 from J; bases not matched to a gene: 3. The CDR3 is 13 amino acids. As DNA, the CDR3 is TGTGCCATCGGGGGACAGGGCAATTCACCCCTCCACTTT. As protein: CAIGGQGNSPLHF.

CDR3 DNA sequence: TGTGCCAGCAGCGTCGGGAGGAACTATGGCTACACCTTC. The encoded protein is CASSVGRNYGYTF. V is TRBV6-1 and J is TRBJ1-2; D remains ambiguous. This CDR3 comprises 13 residues. Germline CDR1 MNHNS, CDR2 SASEGT. Trimming took 6 bases from V and 2 from J, leaving 10 bases between them.

There are a few counts of this clonotype. The chain carries TRBV2 and TRBJ2-3, with D possibly TRBD2 on 6 matching bases. V dropped 11 bases and J dropped 3 bases, with 18 bases sitting between them. The CDR3 has 14 residues. Germline V gene sequence: CDR1 SNHLY, CDR2 FYNNEI. DNA for the CDR3: TGTGCCTGCTGTCGGGTCCGGGGGACAGATACGCAGTATTTT. Translating it yields CACCRVRGTDTQYF.

This clonotype was seen many times. V gene TRBV7-2 combines with J gene TRBJ1-1; no clear D gene. Trimming took off 5 bases at V and 4 bases at J, with 8 bases between the two ends. The CDR3 spans 12 residues. Looked up from germline, CDR1 is SGHTA and CDR2 is FQGNSA. In DNA, the CDR3 is TGTGCCAGCAGCCCCCTGGCCACTGAAGCTTTCTTT. It yields the protein CASSPLATEAFF.

CDR3 in amino acids: CASSLVWGEVEQYF. The DNA of the CDR3 is TGTGCCAGCAGCTTAGTCTGGGGGGAAGTCGAGCAGTACTTC. The chain uses TRBV11-2 and TRBJ2-7; TRBD2 is a possible D gene (6 bases). Looked up from germline, CDR1 is SGHAT and CDR2 is FQNNGV. V lost 1 base to trimming and J lost 6 bases, with 13 bases between them. The length of the CDR3 is 14 residues.

J is TRBJ2-5 and V is TRBV5-1; 8 bases agree with TRBD2. With V trimmed by 4 bases and J by 2 bases, 10 bases remained unmatched. The germline gives CDR1 SGHRS, CDR2 YFSETQ. The CDR3 contains 16 residues. CDR3 in amino acids: CASSPARGGRQETQYF. CDR3 in DNA: TGCGCCAGCAGCCCTGCCCGCGGGGGGCGTCAAGAGACCCAGTACTTC.

The V call is TRBV6-5, the J call TRBJ2-2; D not resolved. The CDR3 runs 16 residues. Trimming shortened V by 2 bases and J by 0 bases, and 10 bases separated the two germline ends. Germline V gives CDR1 MNHEY, CDR2 SVGAGI. CDR3 protein: CASSYVQFANTGELFF. CDR3 coding DNA: TGTGCCAGCAGTTACGTACAGTTCGCGAACACCGGGGAGCTGTTTTTT.